This is a list of T cell receptor beta chains from one sample in a study of OX40 agonist ivuxolimab in advanced cancers. The repertoire was sequenced with immunoSEQ multiplex PCR; TCRdb's copy has only in-frame clones and lacks some. The sample includes roughly 120,000 clones, about 90% of them seen just once. This sample comprised CD4+ or CD8+ T cells sorted from blood, obtained in a trial of the OX40 agonist ivuxolimab. These receptors all stem from an adult with an advanced solid tumor such as melanoma, head and neck, liver or kidney cancer. CDR3s include the opening cysteine and the closing phenylalanine or tryptophan. Each record gives: CDR3 protein, CDR3 DNA, J gene, V gene, D gene, clone size. A D gene is named only where the DNA matches it firmly. Clone size is stated in some rows and not others, as once, few, many or a class when expanded.

CDR3aa: CASSIDPRGYPYEQYF
CDR3nt: TGTGCCAGCAGCATAGATCCGCGGGGGTATCCCTACGAGCAGTACTTC
j_gene: TRBJ2-7
v_gene: TRBV21-1
d_gene: -
abundance: -

CDR3aa: CASSLVGGGPVQYTQYF
CDR3nt: TGCGCCAGCAGCTTGGTTGGGGGAGGGCCAGTTCAGTATACGCAGTATTTT
j_gene: TRBJ2-3
v_gene: TRBV5-1
d_gene: TRBD2
abundance: -

CDR3aa: CASSQGITGNQPQHF
CDR3nt: TGTGCCAGCAGCCAGGGTATTACGGGGAATCAGCCCCAGCATTTT
j_gene: TRBJ1-5
v_gene: TRBV4-2
d_gene: -
abundance: once

CDR3aa: CASSKGLAGEAYNEQFF
CDR3nt: TGTGCCAGCAGCAAGGGACTAGCGGGAGAGGCCTACAATGAGCAGTTCTTC
j_gene: TRBJ2-1
v_gene: TRBV7-3
d_gene: TRBD2
abundance: -

CDR3aa: CASSRGQGANRAEAFF
CDR3nt: TGTGCCAGTAGTAGAGGACAGGGGGCAAATAGGGCTGAAGCTTTCTTT
j_gene: TRBJ1-1
v_gene: TRBV19
d_gene: TRBD1
abundance: once

CDR3aa: CASSWGFRTEGRMEGYTF
CDR3nt: TGTGCCAGCAGCTGGGGGTTTAGGACAGAGGGACGGATGGAAGGCTACACCTTC
j_gene: TRBJ1-2
v_gene: TRBV7-8
d_gene: -
abundance: -

CDR3aa: CATSPDGATNEKLFF
CDR3nt: TGTGCCACCAGCCCGGACGGAGCAACTAATGAAAAACTGTTTTTT
j_gene: TRBJ1-4
v_gene: TRBV15
d_gene: -
abundance: -

CDR3aa: CASSKTGKETQYF
CDR3nt: TGTGCCAGCAGTAAGACAGGGAAAGAGACCCAGTACTTC
j_gene: TRBJ2-5
v_gene: TRBV27
d_gene: TRBD1
abundance: -

CDR3aa: CASSGTGLETQYF
CDR3nt: TGCGCCAGCAGCGGGACAGGGTTGGAGACCCAGTACTTC
j_gene: TRBJ2-5
v_gene: TRBV10-2
d_gene: TRBD1
abundance: -

CDR3aa: CASSSSGSYEQYF
CDR3nt: TGTGCCAGCAGCTCCTCAGGGAGTTACGAGCAGTACTTC
j_gene: TRBJ2-7
v_gene: TRBV7-9
d_gene: -
abundance: -

CDR3aa: CASSPSTRGLAEAFF
CDR3nt: TGCGCCAGCAGCCCTAGCACCAGGGGGCTCGCTGAAGCTTTCTTT
j_gene: TRBJ1-1
v_gene: TRBV5-1
d_gene: TRBD1
abundance: -

CDR3aa: CASSLRQGDLNYGYTF
CDR3nt: TGTGCCAGCAGCCTGAGACAGGGCGATCTTAACTATGGCTACACCTTC
j_gene: TRBJ1-2
v_gene: TRBV7-9
d_gene: TRBD1
abundance: -

CDR3aa: CASRSRDTSYSPLHF
CDR3nt: TGTGCCAGCAGATCCCGGGACACCTCTTATTCACCCCTCCACTTT
j_gene: TRBJ1-6
v_gene: TRBV6-5
d_gene: -
abundance: -

CDR3aa: CASSFGQGRNGYTF
CDR3nt: TGTGCCAGCAGCTTCGGACAGGGTAGGAATGGCTACACCTTC
j_gene: TRBJ1-2
v_gene: TRBV11-2
d_gene: TRBD1
abundance: -

CDR3aa: CASSPPGMGSYEQYF
CDR3nt: TGTGCCAGCAGCCCCCCCGGAATGGGCTCCTACGAGCAGTACTTC
j_gene: TRBJ2-7
v_gene: TRBV7-8
d_gene: -
abundance: -

CDR3aa: CASSVTGGNNEQFF
CDR3nt: TGTGCCAGCAGCGTAACGGGAGGGAACAATGAGCAGTTCTTC
j_gene: TRBJ2-1
v_gene: TRBV9
d_gene: TRBD2
abundance: -

CDR3aa: CASSRREARSYNEQFF
CDR3nt: TGTGCCAGCAGCCGACGGGAGGCCCGCTCCTACAATGAGCAGTTCTTC
j_gene: TRBJ2-1
v_gene: TRBV5-8
d_gene: TRBD2
abundance: -

CDR3aa: CASSVWAGKTGELFF
CDR3nt: TGTGCCAGCAGTGTTTGGGCGGGAAAGACCGGGGAGCTGTTTTTT
j_gene: TRBJ2-2
v_gene: TRBV6-5
d_gene: -
abundance: -

CDR3aa: CASSELGENYGYTF
CDR3nt: TGTGCCAGCAGTGAGCTTGGGGAGAACTATGGCTACACCTTC
j_gene: TRBJ1-2
v_gene: TRBV2
d_gene: -
abundance: -

CDR3aa: CASRTGFGNQPQHF
CDR3nt: TGTGCCAGCAGAACAGGGTTCGGCAATCAGCCCCAGCATTTT
j_gene: TRBJ1-5
v_gene: TRBV6-5
d_gene: -
abundance: -

CDR3aa: CASMGGKETQYF
CDR3nt: TGTGCCAGCATGGGGGGCAAAGAGACCCAGTACTTC
j_gene: TRBJ2-5
v_gene: TRBV28
d_gene: -
abundance: few

CDR3aa: CASSGISDEQFF
CDR3nt: TGTGCCAGCAGTGGAATTAGCGATGAGCAGTTCTTC
j_gene: TRBJ2-1
v_gene: TRBV27
d_gene: -
abundance: once

CDR3aa: CATSRDSLQSFNNEQFF
CDR3nt: TGTGCCACCAGCAGAGATTCCCTACAGTCCTTTAACAATGAGCAGTTCTTC
j_gene: TRBJ2-1
v_gene: TRBV15
d_gene: -
abundance: -

CDR3aa: CASSLSTGTDTFF
CDR3nt: TGCGCCAGCAGCTTAAGCACCGGGACGGATACTTTCTTT
j_gene: TRBJ1-1
v_gene: TRBV5-1
d_gene: -
abundance: -

CDR3aa: CAVCREVFFNQPQHF
CDR3nt: TGTGCTGTTTGCCGGGAAGTCTTCTTCAATCAGCCCCAGCATTTT
j_gene: TRBJ1-5
v_gene: TRBV6-1
d_gene: -
abundance: -

CDR3aa: CATSRGPGGGHTEAFF
CDR3nt: TGTGCCACCAGCAGAGGCCCCGGGGGGGGGCACACTGAAGCTTTCTTT
j_gene: TRBJ1-1
v_gene: TRBV15
d_gene: -
abundance: -

CDR3aa: CASSLTRTAGELFF
CDR3nt: TGTGCCAGCAGCTTAACCCGGACGGCCGGGGAGCTGTTTTTT
j_gene: TRBJ2-2
v_gene: TRBV7-3
d_gene: -
abundance: -

CDR3aa: CASSGGTGYTEAFF
CDR3nt: TGTGCCAGCAGTGGGGGGACAGGGTACACTGAAGCTTTCTTT
j_gene: TRBJ1-1
v_gene: TRBV25-1
d_gene: TRBD1
abundance: -

CDR3aa: CAISETGIGGYTF
CDR3nt: TGTGCCATCAGTGAGACAGGGATCGGGGGCTACACCTTC
j_gene: TRBJ1-2
v_gene: TRBV10-3
d_gene: -
abundance: -

CDR3aa: CASRYSGTGTYEQYF
CDR3nt: TGTGCCAGCAGATATTCCGGGACAGGAACCTACGAGCAGTACTTC
j_gene: TRBJ2-7
v_gene: TRBV19
d_gene: TRBD1
abundance: once

CDR3aa: CASSVVREMNTEAFF
CDR3nt: TGTGCCAGCAGCGTGGTTCGGGAGATGAACACTGAAGCTTTCTTT
j_gene: TRBJ1-1
v_gene: TRBV9
d_gene: -
abundance: once

CDR3aa: CASSTGTGNTEAFF
CDR3nt: TGCGCCAGCAGCACAGGGACAGGGAACACTGAAGCTTTCTTT
j_gene: TRBJ1-1
v_gene: TRBV5-1
d_gene: TRBD1
abundance: -

CDR3aa: CASSLDLLRFAYEQYF
CDR3nt: TGCGCCAGCAGCTTGGATCTTCTACGGTTCGCCTACGAGCAGTACTTC
j_gene: TRBJ2-7
v_gene: TRBV5-1
d_gene: -
abundance: -

CDR3aa: CASSLDGVSGNTIYF
CDR3nt: TGTGCCAGCAGCTTAGATGGGGTCTCTGGAAACACCATATATTTT
j_gene: TRBJ1-3
v_gene: TRBV11-2
d_gene: -
abundance: -

CDR3aa: CASSLVGEGIGFHEQYF
CDR3nt: TGTGCCAGCAGCTTAGTAGGGGAGGGGATTGGATTCCACGAGCAGTACTTC
j_gene: TRBJ2-7
v_gene: TRBV7-2
d_gene: TRBD2
abundance: -

CDR3aa: CASRLGSLQGGTGELFF
CDR3nt: TGCGCCAGCAGATTAGGGTCCCTACAGGGAGGCACCGGGGAGCTGTTTTTT
j_gene: TRBJ2-2
v_gene: TRBV5-1
d_gene: -
abundance: once

CDR3aa: CASSERGGTEAFF
CDR3nt: TGTGCCAGCAGTGAGAGGGGAGGGACTGAAGCTTTCTTT
j_gene: TRBJ1-1
v_gene: TRBV2
d_gene: -
abundance: -

CDR3aa: CASSFIELAGVQPMDTQYF
CDR3nt: TGTGCCAGCAGCTTTATCGAACTAGCGGGAGTGCAACCGATGGATACGCAGTATTTT
j_gene: TRBJ2-3
v_gene: TRBV13
d_gene: TRBD2
abundance: -

CDR3aa: CASSPMGQGPSNEKLFF
CDR3nt: TGCGCCAGCAGCCCTATGGGACAGGGTCCATCTAATGAAAAACTGTTTTTT
j_gene: TRBJ1-4
v_gene: TRBV5-1
d_gene: TRBD1
abundance: -

CDR3aa: CASSYTGRSEKLFF
CDR3nt: TGTGCCAGCAGTTACACAGGGAGGAGTGAAAAACTGTTTTTT
j_gene: TRBJ1-4
v_gene: TRBV6-5
d_gene: -
abundance: -

CDR3aa: CASSIQENEQYF
CDR3nt: TGTGCCAGTAGTATACAGGAAAACGAGCAGTACTTC
j_gene: TRBJ2-7
v_gene: TRBV19
d_gene: -
abundance: once

CDR3aa: CASSVRGAADTQYF
CDR3nt: TGCGCCAGCAGCGTTCGGGGGGCCGCAGATACGCAGTATTTT
j_gene: TRBJ2-3
v_gene: TRBV5-1
d_gene: -
abundance: -

CDR3aa: CASSSPVVGGGNEQFF
CDR3nt: TGTGCCAGCAGCTCCCCCGTGGTGGGAGGCGGGAATGAGCAGTTCTTC
j_gene: TRBJ2-1
v_gene: TRBV7-3
d_gene: -
abundance: -

CDR3aa: CAISDEQGNYEQYF
CDR3nt: TGTGCCATCAGTGACGAACAGGGGAATTACGAGCAGTACTTC
j_gene: TRBJ2-7
v_gene: TRBV10-3
d_gene: TRBD1
abundance: -

CDR3aa: CASSLVTLGELFF
CDR3nt: TGTGCCAGCAGCTTAGTGACTTTGGGGGAGCTGTTTTTT
j_gene: TRBJ2-2
v_gene: TRBV7-3
d_gene: -
abundance: -

CDR3aa: CASSVWNTGELFF
CDR3nt: TGTGCCAGCAGCGTCTGGAACACCGGGGAGCTGTTTTTT
j_gene: TRBJ2-2
v_gene: TRBV9
d_gene: -
abundance: -

CDR3aa: CASSKRSGSSYNEQFF
CDR3nt: TGTGCCAGTAGTAAAAGATCCGGATCTAGCTACAATGAGCAGTTCTTC
j_gene: TRBJ2-1
v_gene: TRBV19
d_gene: -
abundance: -

CDR3aa: CASTWGGPRGAQYF
CDR3nt: TGTGCCAGCACCTGGGGTGGCCCTAGAGGCGCGCAGTATTTT
j_gene: TRBJ2-3
v_gene: TRBV27
d_gene: -
abundance: few

CDR3aa: CASSFQQGPAYNEQFF
CDR3nt: TGTGCCAGCAGCTTTCAACAGGGGCCCGCCTACAATGAGCAGTTCTTC
j_gene: TRBJ2-1
v_gene: TRBV11-3
d_gene: TRBD1
abundance: -

CDR3aa: CASSLRELPLGGYTF
CDR3nt: TGTGCCAGCAGCTTACGGGAGCTTCCGTTAGGTGGCTACACCTTC
j_gene: TRBJ1-2
v_gene: TRBV11-2
d_gene: -
abundance: once

CDR3aa: CASSLTGGVADTEAFF
CDR3nt: TGTGCCAGCAGTTTAACAGGGGGCGTTGCGGACACTGAAGCTTTCTTT
j_gene: TRBJ1-1
v_gene: TRBV28
d_gene: TRBD1
abundance: once